These T cell receptor beta chains were read from a single sample in a study of T cell responses to AZD1222 COVID-19 vaccine. Assay used: immunoSEQ multiplex PCR; TCRdb lists only in-frame clones, some missing. The table lists about 78,000 clones, approximately 90% of them singletons. The sequencing used peripheral blood, collected on day 0 of AZD1222 vaccination. These receptors were obtained from an adult in good health. Each CDR3 is given with its conserved first and last residue. D genes are given only for firm matches. Clone size is not always given. Where it is, it says once, few, many or a class for expanded clones.

v_call	j_call	clone_size	d_call	cdr3_nt	cdr3_aa
TRBV18	TRBJ2-7	once	-	TGTGCCAGCTCACCACGTACCGGGACCTATCCTCTCTACGAGCAGTACTTC	CASSPRTGTYPLYEQYF
TRBV18	TRBJ2-1	once	-	TGTGCCAGCTCAAAGGAATGGGAGCAGTTCTTC	CASSKEWEQFF
TRBV27	TRBJ2-7	once	-	TGTGCCAGCAGTTTACCAGGTCTAAGTACGCAGTACTTC	CASSLPGLSTQYF
TRBV5-1	TRBJ2-3	-	-	TGCGCCAGCAGGCCACAAGCGGGTTTGGCAGATACGCAGTATTTT	CASRPQAGLADTQYF
TRBV6-1	TRBJ1-1	once	-	TGTGCCAGCAGTGAACCGCGGACATCGAACACTGAAGCTTTCTTT	CASSEPRTSNTEAFF
TRBV12-5	TRBJ2-7	-	-	TGTGCTAGTGGTTTGGTAGGCGGTTTGCGGGCGTACGAGCAGTACTTC	CASGLVGGLRAYEQYF
TRBV4-1	TRBJ2-4	-	TRBD1	TGCGCCAGCAGCCAAACCCGGGACAGTGTAGCCAAAAACATTCAGTACTTC	CASSQTRDSVAKNIQYF
TRBV18	TRBJ1-4	-	TRBD1	TGTGCCAGCTCACTACAACAGGGGCAGGGTGAAAAACTGTTTTTT	CASSLQQGQGEKLFF
TRBV7-2	TRBJ2-2	once	-	TGTGCCAGCAGCTTAGCGTGGCGGACCACCGGGGAGCTGTTTTTT	CASSLAWRTTGELFF
TRBV9	TRBJ1-1	-	-	TGTGCCAGCAGCGTACGGCCGGACACTGAAGCTTTCTTT	CASSVRPDTEAFF
TRBV6-5	TRBJ2-2	once	-	TGTGCCAGCAGTTACTCGCAGGGGCTGGCCGGGGAGCTGTTTTTT	CASSYSQGLAGELFF
TRBV18	TRBJ1-1	once	TRBD1	TGTGCCAGCTCACCAAGGACAGGGATAAACACTGAAGCTTTCTTT	CASSPRTGINTEAFF
TRBV7-2	TRBJ1-5	-	TRBD1	TGTGCCAGCGGACAGGGGCTCAATCAGCCCCAGCATTTT	CASGQGLNQPQHF
TRBV29-1	TRBJ1-1	-	-	TGCAGCGTCTACCAGCAAATTGAAGCTTTCTTT	CSVYQQIEAFF
TRBV11-2	TRBJ2-2	-	-	TGTGCCAGCAGCTTGTTCGACGGACTTTTCACCGGGGAGCTGTTTTTT	CASSLFDGLFTGELFF
TRBV7-6	TRBJ1-1	-	TRBD1	TGTGCCAGCAGCCGCATTGGGCCGGGCCAGGGGGCGGCGGTGAACACTGAAGCTTTCTTT	CASSRIGPGQGAAVNTEAFF
TRBV4-1	TRBJ2-7	-	TRBD2	TGCGCCAGCAGCCAAAAATGGGACTTTGCTAGCGGGACGTCCTACGAGCAGTACTTC	CASSQKWDFASGTSYEQYF
TRBV5-1	TRBJ1-3	-	TRBD1	TGCGCCAGCAGCAGGGGACAGGGTGGAGAGGCTGGAAACACCATATATTTT	CASSRGQGGEAGNTIYF
TRBV6-2/TRBV6-3	TRBJ1-3	-	-	TGTGCCAGCAGTTACCGTCTTGAGGGAAACACCATATATTTT	CASSYRLEGNTIYF
TRBV11-2	TRBJ2-7	-	-	TGTGCCAGCAGCCCCGGTGAGGCGCAGTACTTC	CASSPGEAQYF
TRBV7-2	TRBJ1-1	-	TRBD1	TGTGCCAGCAGCCTCCGGGACAGGGCCCTTGGGGCTTTCTTT	CASSLRDRALGAFF
TRBV6-4	TRBJ1-6	-	-	TGTGCCAGCAGTGAAATCTTCGGGAATAATTCACCCCTCCACTTT	CASSEIFGNNSPLHF
TRBV28	TRBJ1-1	-	-	TGTGCCAGCAGTTCTAGAGGAAAAGGGGGGTGGACTGAAGCTTTCTTT	CASSSRGKGGWTEAFF
TRBV5-1	TRBJ1-6	-	-	TGCGCCAGCAGCTTGGAAGGGGGGAAGTCCCTCCACTTT	CASSLEGGKSLHF
TRBV9	TRBJ1-2	-	TRBD1	TGTGCCAGCAGCCCTCGACAGGGGGCGCGGTCTCACTATGGCTACACCTTC	CASSPRQGARSHYGYTF
TRBV5-8	TRBJ1-1	-	TRBD1	TGTGCCAGCAGCTTGGCATATCAGGACAGGGGAGCTGAAGCTTTCTTT	CASSLAYQDRGAEAFF
TRBV2	TRBJ2-3	-	TRBD1	TGTGCCGACAGGGGAGTAGCGGCTCCCACAGATACGCAGTATTTT	CADRGVAAPTDTQYF
TRBV19	TRBJ1-5	-	-	TGTGCCAGTAGCCGTCAACAGGGTGGCAATCAGCCCCAGCATTTT	CASSRQQGGNQPQHF
TRBV7-2	TRBJ1-2	-	TRBD1	TGTGCCAGCAGGGCCACGGGACAGGGGGCAAGTGGCTACACCTTC	CASRATGQGASGYTF
TRBV5-4	TRBJ1-1	-	TRBD1	TGTGCCAGCAGCGGGCCAGGGGGCAGCATCACTGAAGCTTTCTTT	CASSGPGGSITEAFF
TRBV14	TRBJ2-5	-	-	TGTGCCAGCAGCCAAGGGATAGGGTACCAAGAGACCCAGTACTTC	CASSQGIGYQETQYF
TRBV7-9	TRBJ2-7	-	-	TGTGCCAGCAGCTTACGGGGGGCCCGAAGCGGGCAGTACTTC	CASSLRGARSGQYF
TRBV7-3	TRBJ1-5	-	TRBD1	TGTGCCAGCGGGACAGGACCAAATCAGCCCCAGCATTTT	CASGTGPNQPQHF
TRBV13	TRBJ1-2	-	-	TGTGCCAGCAGCTTAGCCCTGGGACGGGAAGCTAACTATGGCTACACCTTC	CASSLALGREANYGYTF
TRBV6-5	TRBJ2-7	-	-	TGTGCCAGCAGTCAAAACAGCGAGCAGTACTTC	CASSQNSEQYF
TRBV5-1	TRBJ2-7	-	TRBD1	TGCGCCAGCAGCACTGGACAGGGGGCGCGGTACTTC	CASSTGQGARYF
TRBV2	TRBJ1-6	-	-	TGTGCCAGCAGTTTGAGGGGTAGTAATTCACCCCTCCACTTT	CASSLRGSNSPLHF
TRBV9	TRBJ2-7	-	-	TGTGCCAGCAGCGCCCTGGGAGCTGTTCCCTACGAGCAGTACTTC	CASSALGAVPYEQYF
TRBV19	TRBJ1-2	-	-	TGTGCCAGTAGTACCCCTATGGCTATCACCTTC	CASSTPMAITF
TRBV29-1	TRBJ2-7	-	-	TGCAGCGTTGAAGTGGGCTACGAGCAGTACTTC	CSVEVGYEQYF
TRBV5-1	TRBJ1-1	-	-	TGCGCCAGCAGCTTGGAGGTGGGGCCTCAAACTGAAGCTTTCTTT	CASSLEVGPQTEAFF